This entry features one T cell receptor beta chain sequence. This specimen comes from a study of blood T cell repertoires in COVID-19. The germline V gene has CDR1 SGDLS and CDR2 YYNGEE. The CDR3 totals 14 residues. V lost 0 bases to trimming and J lost 4 bases, with 7 bases between them. Clones were sequenced by immunoSEQ multiplex PCR, and TCRdb holds only the in-frame ones, with some missing. The sample consists of some 150,000 clones, 65% to 90% of them appearing once. The sequence was collected from a man in his 70s with acute or convalescent COVID-19. The material sequenced was peripheral blood. V is TRBV9 and J is TRBJ2-2; D is perhaps TRBD2 (5 bases). The CDR3 bases are TGTGCCAGCAGCGTAGGGGGAGTCACCGGGGAGCTGTTTTTT. Its protein product is CASSVGGVTGELFF.